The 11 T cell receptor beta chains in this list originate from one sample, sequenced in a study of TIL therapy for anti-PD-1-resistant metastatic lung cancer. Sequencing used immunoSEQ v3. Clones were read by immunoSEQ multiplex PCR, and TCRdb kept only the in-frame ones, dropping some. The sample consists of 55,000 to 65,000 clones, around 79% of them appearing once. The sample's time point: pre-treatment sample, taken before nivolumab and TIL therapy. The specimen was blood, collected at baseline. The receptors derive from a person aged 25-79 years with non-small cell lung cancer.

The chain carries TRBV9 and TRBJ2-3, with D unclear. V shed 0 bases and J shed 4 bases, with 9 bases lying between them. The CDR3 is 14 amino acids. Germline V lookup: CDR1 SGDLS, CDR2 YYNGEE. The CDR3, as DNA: TGTGCCAGCAGCGTAGAAGACCGGGCAGATACGCAGTATTTT. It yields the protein CASSVEDRADTQYF.

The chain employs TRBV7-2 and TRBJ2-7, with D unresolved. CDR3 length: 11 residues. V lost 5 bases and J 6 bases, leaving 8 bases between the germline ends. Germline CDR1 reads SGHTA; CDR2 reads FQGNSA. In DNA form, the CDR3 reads TGTGCCAGCAGCCAAGGCCCCGAGCAGTACTTC. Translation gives CASSQGPEQYF.

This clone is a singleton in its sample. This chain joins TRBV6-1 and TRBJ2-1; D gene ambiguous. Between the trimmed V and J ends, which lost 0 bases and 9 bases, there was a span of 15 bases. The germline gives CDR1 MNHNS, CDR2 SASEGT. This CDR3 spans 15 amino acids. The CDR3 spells CASSEALRVKAEQFF. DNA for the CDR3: TGTGCCAGCAGTGAAGCGCTTCGGGTCAAGGCTGAGCAGTTCTTC.

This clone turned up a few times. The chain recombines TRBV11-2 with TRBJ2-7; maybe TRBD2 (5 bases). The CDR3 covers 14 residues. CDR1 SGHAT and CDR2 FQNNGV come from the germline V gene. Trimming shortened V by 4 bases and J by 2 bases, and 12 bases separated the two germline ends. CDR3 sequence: CASSSLSSTYEQYF. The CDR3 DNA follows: TGTGCCAGCAGCTCTCTATCTAGCACCTACGAGCAGTACTTC.

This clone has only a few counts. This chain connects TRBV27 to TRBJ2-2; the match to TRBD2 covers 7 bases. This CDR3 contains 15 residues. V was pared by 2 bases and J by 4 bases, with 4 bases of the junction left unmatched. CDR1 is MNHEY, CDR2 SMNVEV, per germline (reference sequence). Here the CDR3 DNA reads TGTGCCAGCAGTTTAGTGGGAGGGACCACCGGGGAGCTGTTTTTT. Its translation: CASSLVGGTTGELFF.

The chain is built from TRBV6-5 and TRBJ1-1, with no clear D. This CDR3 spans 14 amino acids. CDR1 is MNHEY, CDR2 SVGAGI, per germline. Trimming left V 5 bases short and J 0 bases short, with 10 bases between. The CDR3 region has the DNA TGTGCCAGCAGTACCCGACGGATGAACACTGAAGCTTTCTTT. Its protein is CASSTRRMNTEAFF.

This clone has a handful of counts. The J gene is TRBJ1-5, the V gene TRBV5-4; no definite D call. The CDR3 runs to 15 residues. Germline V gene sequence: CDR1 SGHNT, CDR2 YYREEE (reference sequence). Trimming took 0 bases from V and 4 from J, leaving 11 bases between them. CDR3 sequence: CASSLGPGGNQPQHF. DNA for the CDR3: TGTGCCAGCAGCTTGGGTCCCGGAGGGAATCAGCCCCAGCATTTT.

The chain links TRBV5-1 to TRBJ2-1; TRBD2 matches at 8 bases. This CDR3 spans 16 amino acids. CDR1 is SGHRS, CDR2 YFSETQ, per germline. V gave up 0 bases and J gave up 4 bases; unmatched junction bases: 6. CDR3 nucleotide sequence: TGCGCCAGCAGCTTGGGGACGGGACTAGTTTACAATGAGCAGTTCTTC. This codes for CASSLGTGLVYNEQFF.

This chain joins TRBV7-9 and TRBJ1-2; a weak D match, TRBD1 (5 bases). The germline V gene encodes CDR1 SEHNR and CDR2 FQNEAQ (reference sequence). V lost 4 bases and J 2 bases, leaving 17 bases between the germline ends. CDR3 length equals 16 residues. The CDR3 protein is CASSSGLVGWNYGYTF. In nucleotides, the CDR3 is TGTGCCAGCAGCTCAGGGTTGGTTGGATGGAACTATGGCTACACCTTC.

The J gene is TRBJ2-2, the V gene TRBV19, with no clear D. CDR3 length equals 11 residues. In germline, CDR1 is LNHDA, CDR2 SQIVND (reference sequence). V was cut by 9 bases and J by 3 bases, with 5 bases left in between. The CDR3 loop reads CASKDTGELFF. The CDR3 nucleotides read TGTGCCAGCAAAGACACCGGGGAGCTGTTTTTT.

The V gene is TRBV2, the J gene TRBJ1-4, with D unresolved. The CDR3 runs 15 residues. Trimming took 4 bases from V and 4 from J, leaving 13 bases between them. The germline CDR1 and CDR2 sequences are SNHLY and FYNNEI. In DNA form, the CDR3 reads TGTGCCAGCAGTGTGTTCAGTGGAATTAATGAAAAACTGTTTTTT. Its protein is CASSVFSGINEKLFF.